The 8 T cell receptor beta chains presented below share a single source sample, sequenced in a study of beta chain features in type 1 diabetes (dated by TCRdb to 2017 to 2018). Library method: the immunoSEQ multiplex PCR assay. The entire isolated RNA was reverse transcribed using the High Capacity cDNA Reverse Transcription Kit, and thus expressed TCRB transcripts were sequenced. This immuneACCESS table, as held by TCRdb, lists in-frame sequences with V and J called but not all clones. Of the missing ones, under half trace to an unresolved V gene in checked studies; the others have no known cause. The sample table lists about 360,000 clones, over 9.5% of them with a count of one. About 0.018% of the sample comes from the top ten. The specimen sequenced was naive CD4+ T cells from blood. What this sample's cell subset or site label stands for: true naive CD4+ T cells. These receptors originate from a man in his late teens or twenties in good health.

The CDR3 nucleotides are TGTGCCAGCAGTTTCTTGGACAGATTAAGCAATCAGCCCCAGCATTTT. Protein product: CASSFLDRLSNQPQHF. This sequence joins TRBV28 and TRBJ1-5, with D possibly being TRBD1 (6 bases). The CDR3 runs to 16 residues. Germline CDR1 MDHEN, CDR2 SYDVKM. Trimming stripped 3 bases from V and 1 base from J, with 13 bases between.

This chain connects TRBV5-8 to TRBJ2-5; TRBD2 matches 11 bases. The CDR3 has 17 residues. Trimming cost V 4 bases and J 5 bases; bases outside gene matches: 13. The germline V gene encodes CDR1 SGHTS and CDR2 YDEGEE. CDR3 bases: TGTGCCAGCAGCCAAGAAGACCTAGCGGGGGGAAGGGAGACCCAGTACTTC. Encoded protein: CASSQEDLAGGRETQYF.

This chain connects TRBV29-1 to TRBJ1-1, with no clear D. The CDR3 contains 14 residues. Germline V CDR1 and CDR2: SQVTM, ANQGSEA. V shed 3 bases and J shed 0 bases, with 11 bases lying between them. The CDR3 region is CSVERAAMNTEAFF. The DNA for the CDR3 is TGCAGCGTTGAGAGGGCGGCAATGAACACTGAAGCTTTCTTT.

The gene calls are TRBV30 and TRBJ1-1; D is ambiguous. Germline V CDR1 and CDR2: GTSNPN, SVGIG (reference sequence). V shed 0 bases and J shed 0 bases, with 11 bases lying between them. The CDR3 totals 15 residues. The CDR3 spells CAWSVETYMNTEAFF. In nucleotides, the CDR3 is TGTGCCTGGAGTGTCGAGACATACATGAACACTGAAGCTTTCTTT.

The chain links TRBV21-1 to TRBJ1-5. TRBV21-1 is an annotated pseudogene. CDR3 length equals 16 residues. CDR3 protein: CASSLKGVRSNQPQHF. The CDR3 DNA reads as TGTGCCAGCAGCCTAAAAGGAGTGAGAAGCAATCAGCCCCAGCATTTT.

This clone was observed a handful of times. The rearrangement uses TRBV9 and TRBJ2-5, with TRBD1 as a possible D gene (6 bases). Between the trimmed V and J ends, which lost 1 base and 0 bases, there was a span of 7 bases. The CDR3 totals 14 residues. Germline CDR1 SGDLS, CDR2 YYNGEE. CDR3 sequence (DNA): TGTGCCAGCAGCGTAAACAGGGACCAAGAGACCCAGTACTTC. Its translation: CASSVNRDQETQYF.

A few counts support this clone. The chain is built from TRBV5-4 and TRBJ1-2; D is perhaps TRBD1 (5 bases). Germline CDR1 and CDR2: SGHNT and YYREEE (reference sequence). The length of the CDR3 is 16 residues. V lost 5 bases and J 3 bases, leaving 20 bases between the germline ends. The CDR3: CASRTRADPGHYGYTF. The CDR3 region has the DNA TGTGCCAGCAGGACCCGCGCGGACCCAGGGCACTATGGCTACACCTTC.

CDR3 coding DNA: TGTGCCAGCACCGCGCTGGGACTAGCGGGCGATGAGCAGTTCTTC. Amino acid sequence: CASTALGLAGDEQFF. The chain carries TRBV28 and TRBJ2-1; 12 positions match TRBD2. J gave up 8 bases and V 7 bases, and 9 bases lay outside the gene matches. This CDR3 comprises 15 residues. CDR1 and CDR2 (germline): MDHEN, SYDVKM.